The 12 T cell receptor beta chains below come from one sample, sequenced in a study of blood T cell repertoires in COVID-19. Method: immunoSEQ multiplex PCR; TCRdb's copy keeps in-frame clones and lacks some. The sample lists roughly 17,000 clones, approximately 93% occurring once. The source material was peripheral blood. The receptors stem from a human donor in a cohort sampled during active COVID-19.

The chain employs TRBV7-2 and TRBJ2-1; 11 bases map to TRBD2. With 5 bases clipped from V and 10 bases from J, the junction kept 7 bases outside the gene matches. In germline, CDR1 is SGHTA, CDR2 FQGNSA. The CDR3 contains 14 residues. CDR3 sequence: CASSQLAGASEQFF. The CDR3, as DNA: TGTGCCAGCAGCCAACTAGCGGGGGCCTCCGAGCAGTTCTTC.

The CDR3 region is CASSLVQGGSPLHF. The CDR3 bases are TGTGCCAGCAGCTTAGTACAGGGGGGTTCACCCCTCCACTTT. The V and J genes are TRBV7-2 and TRBJ1-6; 8 bases fit TRBD1. Germline V gene data show CDR1 as SGHTA and CDR2 as FQGNSA. The junction had 2 bases not matched to a gene; V was cut back by 1 base and J by 9 bases. The CDR3 runs to 14 residues.

The rearrangement links TRBV24-1 to TRBJ2-3; TRBD2 agrees at 12 bases. The junction had 7 bases not matched to a gene; V was cut back by 1 base and J by 6 bases. CDR1 and CDR2 (germline): KGHDR, SFDVKD. This CDR3 region has 17 residues. The CDR3 here is CATSDLLAGGEGDTQYF. The DNA of the CDR3 is TGTGCCACCAGTGATTTACTAGCGGGAGGTGAGGGCGATACGCAGTATTTT.

The chain combines TRBV9 with TRBJ1-3, with D possibly being TRBD1 (5 bases). V was clipped by 0 bases and J by 3 bases, with 7 bases between them. Germline values: CDR1 SGDLS, CDR2 YYNGEE. The CDR3 totals 14 residues. CDR3 nucleotide sequence: TGTGCCAGCAGCGTAGTAGGGGATGGAAACACCATATATTTT. Translating gives CASSVVGDGNTIYF.

The genes are TRBV19 and TRBJ1-5; TRBD1 matches 7 bases. After removal of 6 bases from V and 0 bases from J, the junction contained 5 bases not matched to a gene. Germline V lookup: CDR1 LNHDA, CDR2 SQIVND (reference sequence). The CDR3 has 15 residues. The CDR3 DNA sequence: TGTGCCAGTAGAGAGGGACAGCTTAGCAATCAGCCCCAGCATTTT. This sequence encodes CASREGQLSNQPQHF. Based on the CDR3 plus reference TRBV19 and TRBJ1-5, the full variable domain is DGGITQSPKYLFRKEGQNVTLSCEQNLNHDAMYWYRQDPGQGLRLIYYSQIVNDFQKGDIAEGYSVSREKKESFPLTVTSAQKNPTAFYLCASREGQLSNQPQHFGDGTRLSIL.

This chain uses TRBV19 with TRBJ1-1; possibly TRBD1 for D (6 bases). The CDR3 consists of 15 residues. The germline V and J ends were trimmed by 10 bases and 0 bases, with 18 bases remaining between them. Germline CDR1 reads LNHDA; CDR2 reads SQIVND (reference sequence). The CDR3 reads CATVDRPGMNTEAFF. For the CDR3, the DNA is TGTGCCACCGTTGACAGGCCGGGGATGAACACTGAAGCTTTCTTT.

CDR3 in amino acids: CAWSWEGQPQHF. The CDR3 nucleotides are TGTGCCTGGAGTTGGGAGGGTCAGCCCCAGCATTTT. The chain couples TRBV30 to TRBJ1-5; D is unresolved. V dropped 2 bases and J dropped 6 bases, with 8 bases sitting between them. Germline V gives CDR1 GTSNPN, CDR2 SVGIG (reference sequence). This CDR3 has 12 residues.

This chain connects TRBV19 to TRBJ1-5, with 10 bases matching TRBD1. V dropped 3 bases and J dropped 4; count of bases not matched to a gene: 9. Germline V lookup: CDR1 LNHDA, CDR2 SQIVND (reference sequence). The CDR3 consists of 17 residues. The CDR3 bases are TGTGCCAGTAGTATCTTCGGGACAGGGGTTAGTAATCAGCCCCAGCATTTT. It yields the protein CASSIFGTGVSNQPQHF.

The gene calls are TRBV5-3 and TRBJ2-7; D possibly corresponds to TRBD2 (6 bases). TRBV5-3 carries the ORF label, with uncertain function. Trimming removed 4 bases at V and 3 bases at J, with 17 bases between. CDR3 length equals 15 residues. CDR3 coding DNA: TGTGCCAGAAGCCTGTCTGGCGGGGCGATCTACGAGCAGTACTTC. This gives the protein CARSLSGGAIYEQYF.

V and J are TRBV5-1 and TRBJ2-7; D gene uncertain. From germline, CDR1 is SGHRS and CDR2 YFSETQ. The CDR3 has 15 amino acids. The ends were cut back, 2 bases at V and 1 base at J, with 13 bases in the middle. In DNA form, the CDR3 reads TGCGCCAGCAGCTTTTCTAGAGATGCGTCCTACGAGCAGTACTTC. This translates into CASSFSRDASYEQYF.

This clone was picked up one time. The J gene is TRBJ2-7, the V gene TRBV4-3; weak D call: TRBD1 (7 bases). Looked up from germline, CDR1 is LGHNA and CDR2 is YSLEER. The CDR3 runs 14 residues. Trimming shortened V by 0 bases and J by 2 bases, and 8 bases separated the two germline ends. The CDR3 sequence is CASSQDRGAYEQYF. DNA for the CDR3: TGCGCCAGCAGCCAAGACAGGGGGGCCTACGAGCAGTACTTC.

This chain links TRBV9 with TRBJ2-3; 8 positions match TRBD2. The CDR3 extends over 15 amino acids. V trimming: 6 bases; J trimming: 2 bases; junction bases outside the gene matches: 8. Germline CDR1 SGDLS, CDR2 YYNGEE. For the CDR3, the DNA is TGTGCCAGCACCCGAGGCGGGGGGTCCACAGATACGCAGTATTTT. Protein product: CASTRGGGSTDTQYF.